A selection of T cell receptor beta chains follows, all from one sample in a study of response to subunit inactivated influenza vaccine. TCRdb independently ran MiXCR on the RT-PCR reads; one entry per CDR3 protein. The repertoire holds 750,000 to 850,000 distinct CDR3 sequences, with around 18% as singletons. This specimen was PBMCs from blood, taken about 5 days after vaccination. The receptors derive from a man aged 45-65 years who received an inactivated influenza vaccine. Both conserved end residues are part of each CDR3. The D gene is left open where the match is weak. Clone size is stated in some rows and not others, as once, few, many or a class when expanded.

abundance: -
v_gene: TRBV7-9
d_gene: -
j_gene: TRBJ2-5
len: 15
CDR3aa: CASSLGSRVVETQYF
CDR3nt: TGTGCCAGCAGCTTAGGGAGCAGGGTCGTAGAGACCCAGTACTTC

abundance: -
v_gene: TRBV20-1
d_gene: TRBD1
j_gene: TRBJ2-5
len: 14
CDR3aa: CSASLGQGSETQYF
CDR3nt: TGCAGTGCCAGTTTGGGACAGGGGTCAGAGACCCAGTACTTC

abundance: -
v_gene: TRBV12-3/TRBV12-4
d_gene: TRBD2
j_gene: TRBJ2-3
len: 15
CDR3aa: CASSPRGGLTDTQYF
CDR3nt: TGTGCCAGCAGTCCTCGGGGAGGGCTCACAGATACGCAGTATTTT

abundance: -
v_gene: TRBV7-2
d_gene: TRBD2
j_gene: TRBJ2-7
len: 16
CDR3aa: CASSLDTSGGVYEQYF
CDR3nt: TGTGCCAGCAGCTTAGATACTAGCGGGGGGGTCTACGAGCAGTACTTC

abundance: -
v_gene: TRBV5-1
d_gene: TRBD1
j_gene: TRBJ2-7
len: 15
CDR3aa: CASRIWTGGTYEQYF
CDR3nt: TGCGCCAGCAGAATCTGGACAGGGGGTACCTACGAGCAGTACTTC

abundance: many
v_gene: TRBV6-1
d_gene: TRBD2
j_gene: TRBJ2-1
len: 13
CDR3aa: CASQASGYNEQFF
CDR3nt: TGTGCCAGCCAGGCTAGCGGGTACAATGAGCAGTTCTTC

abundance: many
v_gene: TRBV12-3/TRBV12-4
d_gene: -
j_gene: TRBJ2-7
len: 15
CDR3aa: CASSLHSTGPYEQYF
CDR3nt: TGTGCCAGCAGTCTCCACTCGACAGGTCCCTACGAGCAGTACTTC

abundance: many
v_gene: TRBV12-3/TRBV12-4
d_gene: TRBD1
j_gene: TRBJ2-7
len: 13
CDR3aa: CASRGTGDNEQYF
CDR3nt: TGTGCCAGCAGAGGGACAGGGGACAACGAGCAGTACTTC

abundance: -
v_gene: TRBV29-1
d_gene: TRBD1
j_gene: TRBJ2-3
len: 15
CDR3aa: CSVAKTGARADTQYF
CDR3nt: TGCAGCGTTGCCAAAACAGGGGCAAGGGCAGATACGCAGTATTTT

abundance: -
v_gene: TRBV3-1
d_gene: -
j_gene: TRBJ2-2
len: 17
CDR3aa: CASSHARDASTRGELFF
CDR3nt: TGTGCCAGCAGCCATGCCCGGGACGCATCAACGCGGGGGGAGCTGTTTTTT

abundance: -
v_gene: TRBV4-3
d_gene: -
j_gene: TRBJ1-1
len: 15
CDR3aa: CASSQGPPGDTEAFF
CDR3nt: TGCGCCAGCAGCCAAGGGCCCCCAGGGGACACTGAAGCTTTCTTT

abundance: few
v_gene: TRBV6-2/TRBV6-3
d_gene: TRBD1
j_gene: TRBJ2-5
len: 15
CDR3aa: CASSYGDRRQETQYF
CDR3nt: TGTGCCAGCAGTTACGGGGACAGGAGACAAGAGACCCAGTACTTC

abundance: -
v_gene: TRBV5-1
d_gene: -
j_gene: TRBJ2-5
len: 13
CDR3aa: CASGGGFRETQYF
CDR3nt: TGCGCCAGCGGAGGAGGATTTCGGGAGACCCAGTACTTC

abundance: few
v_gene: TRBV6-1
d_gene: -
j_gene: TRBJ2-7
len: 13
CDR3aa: CASSAGSGYEQYF
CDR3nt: TGTGCCAGCAGTGCGGGGTCGGGCTACGAGCAGTACTTC

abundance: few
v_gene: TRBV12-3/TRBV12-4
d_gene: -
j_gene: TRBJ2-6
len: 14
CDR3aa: CASTVGAGANVLTF
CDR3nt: TGTGCCAGCACCGTCGGGGCTGGGGCCAACGTCCTGACTTTC

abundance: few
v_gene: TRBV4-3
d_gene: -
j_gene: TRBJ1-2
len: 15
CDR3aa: CASSQDRGPYKGYTF
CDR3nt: TGCGCCAGCAGCCAAGACCGGGGGCCCTACAAAGGCTACACCTTC

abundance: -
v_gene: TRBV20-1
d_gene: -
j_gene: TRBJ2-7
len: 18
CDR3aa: CSARDLAGTSNFPYEQYF
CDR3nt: TGCAGTGCTAGAGATCTGGCAGGTACTAGTAACTTTCCCTACGAGCAGTACTTC

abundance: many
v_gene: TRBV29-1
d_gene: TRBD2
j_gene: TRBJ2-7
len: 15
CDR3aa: CSVGLAESLSYEQYF
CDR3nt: TGCAGCGTTGGCCTAGCGGAGTCCCTATCCTACGAGCAGTACTTC

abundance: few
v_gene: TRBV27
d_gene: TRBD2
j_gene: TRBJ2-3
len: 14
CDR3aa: CASSPGRTRNTQYF
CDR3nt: TGTGCCAGCAGTCCTGGGAGGACTAGAAATACGCAGTATTTT

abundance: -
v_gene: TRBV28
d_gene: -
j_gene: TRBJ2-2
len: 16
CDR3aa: CASSLEKVGNTGELFF
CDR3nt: TGTGCCAGCAGTTTAGAGAAGGTGGGGAACACCGGGGAGCTGTTTTTT

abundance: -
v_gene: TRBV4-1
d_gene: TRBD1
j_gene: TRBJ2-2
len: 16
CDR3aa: CASSQGPQQGGGELFF
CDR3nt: TGCGCCAGCAGCCAGGGTCCCCAACAGGGGGGCGGGGAGCTGTTTTTT

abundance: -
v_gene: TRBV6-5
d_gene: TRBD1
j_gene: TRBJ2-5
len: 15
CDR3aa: CASSSTDRVAETQYF
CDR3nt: TGTGCCAGCAGTTCCACCGACAGGGTGGCGGAGACCCAGTACTTC

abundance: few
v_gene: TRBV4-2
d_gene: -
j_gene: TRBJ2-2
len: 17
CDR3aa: CASSQEFRAANTGELFF
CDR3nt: TGTGCCAGCAGCCAAGAGTTTAGGGCAGCGAACACCGGGGAGCTGTTTTTT

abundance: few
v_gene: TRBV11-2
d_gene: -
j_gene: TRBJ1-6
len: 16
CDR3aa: CASSHSGAVRNSPLHF
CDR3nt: TGTGCCAGCAGCCACTCAGGTGCAGTACGGAATTCACCCCTCCACTTT

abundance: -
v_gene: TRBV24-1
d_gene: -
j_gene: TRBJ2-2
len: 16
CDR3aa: CATSAVTGSNTGELFF
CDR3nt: TGTGCCACCAGTGCCGTTACAGGGTCGAACACCGGGGAGCTGTTTTTT

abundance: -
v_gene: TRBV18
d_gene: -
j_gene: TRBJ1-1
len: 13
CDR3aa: CASATQENTEAFF
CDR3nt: TGTGCCAGCGCAACCCAGGAGAACACTGAAGCTTTCTTT

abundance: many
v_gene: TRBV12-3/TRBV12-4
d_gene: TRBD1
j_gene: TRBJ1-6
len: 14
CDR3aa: CASSPGQGGSPLHF
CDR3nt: TGTGCCAGCAGTCCGGGACAGGGAGGTTCACCCCTCCACTTT

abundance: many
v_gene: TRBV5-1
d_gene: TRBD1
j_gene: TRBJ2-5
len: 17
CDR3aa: CASSLETGTGGGETQYF
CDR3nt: TGCGCCAGCAGCTTGGAAACCGGGACAGGGGGGGGAGAGACCCAGTACTTC

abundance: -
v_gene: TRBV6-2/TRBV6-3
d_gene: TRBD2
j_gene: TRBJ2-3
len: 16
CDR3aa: CASRPRFGLETDTQYF
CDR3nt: TGTGCCAGCAGACCCCGCTTCGGACTAGAAACAGATACGCAGTATTTT

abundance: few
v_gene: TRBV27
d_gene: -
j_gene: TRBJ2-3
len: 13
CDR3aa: CASSLFPPDTQYF
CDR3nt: TGTGCCAGCAGTTTGTTCCCGCCAGATACGCAGTATTTT

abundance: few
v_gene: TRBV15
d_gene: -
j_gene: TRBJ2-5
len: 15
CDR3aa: CATSLVPLYQETQYF
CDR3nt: TGTGCCACCTCCCTGGTACCACTGTACCAAGAGACCCAGTACTTC

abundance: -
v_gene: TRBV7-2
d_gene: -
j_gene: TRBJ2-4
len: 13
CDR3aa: CASSTDSKNIQYF
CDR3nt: TGTGCCAGCAGCACGGACAGCAAAAACATTCAGTACTTC

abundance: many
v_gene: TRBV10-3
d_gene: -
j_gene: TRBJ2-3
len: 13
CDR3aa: CAITSSSTDTQYF
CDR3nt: TGTGCCATCACTTCATCTAGCACAGATACGCAGTATTTT

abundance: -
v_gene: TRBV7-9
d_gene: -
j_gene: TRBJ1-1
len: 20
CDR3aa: CASSSTLVGQHTVGNTEAFF
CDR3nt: TGTGCCAGCAGTTCAACCCTAGTGGGACAACACACGGTAGGGAACACTGAAGCTTTCTTT

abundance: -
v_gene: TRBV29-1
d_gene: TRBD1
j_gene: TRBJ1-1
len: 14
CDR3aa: CSVTGVTMNTEAFF
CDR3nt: TGCAGCGTGACAGGGGTTACCATGAACACTGAAGCTTTCTTT

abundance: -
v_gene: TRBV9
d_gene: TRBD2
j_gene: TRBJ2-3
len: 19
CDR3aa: CASSVGRLAGGPSTDTQYF
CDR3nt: TGTGCCAGCAGCGTAGGCAGACTAGCGGGGGGGCCTTCCACAGATACGCAGTATTTT

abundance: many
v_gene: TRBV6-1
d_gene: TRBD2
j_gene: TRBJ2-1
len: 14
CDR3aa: CASKTSGSYNEQFF
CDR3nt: TGTGCCAGCAAGACTAGCGGGAGCTACAATGAGCAGTTCTTC

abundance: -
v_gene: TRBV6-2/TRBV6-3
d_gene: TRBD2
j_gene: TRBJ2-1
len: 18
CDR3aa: CASSYRGLAGAAYNEQFF
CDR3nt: TGTGCCAGCAGTTACCGGGGGCTAGCGGGAGCAGCCTACAATGAGCAGTTCTTC

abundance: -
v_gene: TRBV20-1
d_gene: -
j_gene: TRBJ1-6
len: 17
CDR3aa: CSARRTATFSYNSPLHF
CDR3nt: TGCAGTGCTCGACGGACGGCTACTTTCTCCTATAATTCACCCCTCCACTTT

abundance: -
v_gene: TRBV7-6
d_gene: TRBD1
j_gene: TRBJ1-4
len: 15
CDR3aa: CASSFQGAGGEKLFF
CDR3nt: TGTGCCAGCAGCTTCCAGGGGGCAGGGGGTGAAAAACTGTTTTTT

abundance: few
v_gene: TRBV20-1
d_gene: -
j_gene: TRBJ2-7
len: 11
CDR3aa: CSAFSKYEQYF
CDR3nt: TGCAGTGCGTTTAGCAAATACGAGCAGTACTTC

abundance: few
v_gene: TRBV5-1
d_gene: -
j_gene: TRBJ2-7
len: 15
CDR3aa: CASSLAVGTTPKQYF
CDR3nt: TGCGCCAGCAGCTTGGCCGTAGGAACTACCCCGAAGCAGTACTTC

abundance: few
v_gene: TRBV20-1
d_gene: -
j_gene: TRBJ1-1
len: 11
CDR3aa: CSARDDTEAFF
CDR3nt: TGCAGTGCTAGAGACGACACTGAAGCTTTCTTT

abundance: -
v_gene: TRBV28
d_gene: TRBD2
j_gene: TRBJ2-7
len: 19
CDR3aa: CASSSYPSSGALHPYEQYF
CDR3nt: TGTGCCAGCAGTTCTTACCCTTCTAGCGGGGCCTTGCATCCCTACGAGCAGTACTTC

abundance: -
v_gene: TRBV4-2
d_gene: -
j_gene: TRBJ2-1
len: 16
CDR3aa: CASSQEALAVYNEQFF
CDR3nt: TGTGCCAGCAGCCAAGAGGCGTTAGCTGTCTACAATGAGCAGTTCTTC